This entry lists 10 T cell receptor beta chains sequenced from one sample in a study of T cells in localized non-small cell lung cancer. Profiling relied on immunoSEQ multiplex PCR, and the TCRdb table lists in-frame clones only, not all of them. The sample carries around 19,000 clones, about 89% recorded once. Here the sequenced sample was PBMCs, taken before any cancer treatment. The receptors were sampled from a man aged 40-75 years with stage II squamous cell lung carcinoma.

The chain combines TRBV11-1 with TRBJ2-1; perhaps TRBD2 as D (6 bases). CDR1 SGHAT and CDR2 FQDESV come from the germline V gene (reference sequence). This CDR3 has 17 residues. The V and J ends lost 2 bases and 0 bases respectively, with 14 bases between them. CDR3 in amino acids: CASSLNGAGGSYNEQFF. The CDR3 DNA reads TGTGCCAGCAGCTTAAACGGAGCGGGCGGCTCCTACAATGAGCAGTTCTTC.

V is TRBV7-3 and J is TRBJ1-2; D is undetermined. CDR1 and CDR2 (germline): SGHTA, FQGTGA. V shed 5 bases and J shed 5 bases, with 18 bases lying between them. The CDR3 has 15 residues. The CDR3: CASSARRASRYGYTF. The DNA for the CDR3 is TGTGCCAGCAGCGCCCGAAGGGCCTCCCGGTATGGCTACACCTTC.

V is TRBV13 and J is TRBJ2-1, with D possibly being TRBD1 or TRBD2 (5 bases each). Germline V gene sequence: CDR1 PRHDT, CDR2 FYEKMQ (reference sequence). V was trimmed by 4 bases and J by 10 bases, leaving 14 bases between them. This CDR3 has 13 amino acids. CDR3 sequence reads: CASSSGTPGEQFF. The DNA of the CDR3 is TGTGCCAGCAGCTCCGGGACCCCGGGAGAGCAGTTCTTC.

This sequence joins TRBV30 and TRBJ2-7, with 10 bases matching TRBD1. CDR3 size: 16 residues. Germline V lookup: CDR1 GTSNPN, CDR2 SVGIG (reference sequence). The trim removed 2 bases at V and 6 bases at J, leaving 13 bases unmatched. CDR3 loop: CAWSLPPGTGVAEQYF. Written as DNA, the CDR3 is TGTGCCTGGAGTTTACCTCCCGGGACAGGGGTTGCCGAGCAGTACTTC.

This clone was seen just once. This chain joins TRBV29-1 and TRBJ1-3, with TRBD1 as a possible D gene (6 bases). Germline loops: CDR1 SQVTM, CDR2 ANQGSEA. There are 14 residues in the CDR3. Trimming stripped 7 bases from V and 1 base from J, with 14 bases between. CDR3 amino acids: CSAGLGQSGNTIYF. DNA of the CDR3: TGCAGCGCCGGCCTGGGACAATCTGGAAACACCATATATTTT.

The count of this clone is one. This sequence joins TRBV9 and TRBJ2-5; TRBD1 matches 9 bases. The CDR3 loop spans 15 amino acids. Trimming at V came to 0 bases and at J to 4 bases, leaving 4 bases not matched to a gene. Germline V CDR1 and CDR2: SGDLS, YYNGEE. The DNA of the CDR3 is TGTGCCAGCAGCGTAGAGGGACAGGGCCGAGAGACCCAGTACTTC. Its translation is CASSVEGQGRETQYF.

The V and J genes are TRBV6-1 and TRBJ2-4; TRBD2 aligns across 7 bases. Germline V CDR1 and CDR2: MNHNS, SASEGT. CDR3 size: 12 residues. The V segment lost 2 bases and the J segment 10 bases; nucleotides outside the gene matches: 2. In DNA, the CDR3 is TGTGCCAGCAGTGAATCCGGGGGGATTCAGTACTTC. Translating it yields CASSESGGIQYF.

The V and J genes are TRBV28 and TRBJ2-7, with D tentatively TRBD1 (6 bases). CDR1 and CDR2 (germline): MDHEN, SYDVKM. This CDR3 has 14 amino acids. The V end lost 2 bases, the J end lost 3 bases, and 11 bases lay between the germline ends. The CDR3 DNA reads TGTGCCAGCAGTTTACCAGGGGACCACTACGAGCAGTACTTC. Translated: CASSLPGDHYEQYF.

The chain employs TRBV5-1 and TRBJ2-3; a possible D gene is TRBD1 (5 bases). Germline CDR1 reads SGHRS; CDR2 reads YFSETQ. V lost 0 bases to trimming and J lost 0 bases, with 8 bases between them. The CDR3 extends over 15 amino acids. The CDR3 bases are TGCGCCAGCAGCTTGGACCCAGGGAGCACAGATACGCAGTATTTT. It yields the protein CASSLDPGSTDTQYF.

This chain links TRBV7-3 with TRBJ2-3, with 8 nucleotides matching TRBD2. Unmatched junction bases numbered 5, after V lost 4 bases and J lost 2 bases. This CDR3 has 15 amino acids. The germline V gene has CDR1 SGHTA and CDR2 FQGTGA. Here the CDR3 reads CASSSTGGYTDTQYF. The CDR3 bases are TGTGCCAGCAGCTCCACGGGGGGGTACACAGATACGCAGTATTTT.